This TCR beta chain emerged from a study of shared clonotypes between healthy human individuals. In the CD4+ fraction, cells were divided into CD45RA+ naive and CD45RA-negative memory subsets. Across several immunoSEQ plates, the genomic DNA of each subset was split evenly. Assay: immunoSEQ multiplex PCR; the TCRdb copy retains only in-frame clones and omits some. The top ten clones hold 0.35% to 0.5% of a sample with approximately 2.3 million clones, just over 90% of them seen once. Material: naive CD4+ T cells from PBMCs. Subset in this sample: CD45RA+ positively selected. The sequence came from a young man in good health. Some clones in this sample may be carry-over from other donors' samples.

CDR3 region: CASSLAQGRTDTQYF. The CDR3 region has the DNA TGTGCCAGCAGCTTGGCACAGGGGCGCACAGATACGCAGTATTTT. V gene TRBV5-4 combines with J gene TRBJ2-3; 7 positions agree with TRBD1. The CDR3 sequence is 15 residues long. V shed 0 bases and J 1 base; nucleotides not matched to a gene: 2. The germline V gene encodes CDR1 SGHNT and CDR2 YYREEE (reference sequence).